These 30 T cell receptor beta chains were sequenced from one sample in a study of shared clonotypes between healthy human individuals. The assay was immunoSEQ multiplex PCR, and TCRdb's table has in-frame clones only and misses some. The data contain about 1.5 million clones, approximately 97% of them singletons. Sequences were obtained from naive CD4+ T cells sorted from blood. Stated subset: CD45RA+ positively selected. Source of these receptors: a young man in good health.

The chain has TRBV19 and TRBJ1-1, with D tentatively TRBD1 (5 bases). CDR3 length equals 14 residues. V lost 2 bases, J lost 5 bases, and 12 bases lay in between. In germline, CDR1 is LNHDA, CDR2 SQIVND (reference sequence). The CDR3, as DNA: TGTGCCAGTAGTATAAGACAGATATATACTGAAGCTTTCTTT. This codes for CASSIRQIYTEAFF.

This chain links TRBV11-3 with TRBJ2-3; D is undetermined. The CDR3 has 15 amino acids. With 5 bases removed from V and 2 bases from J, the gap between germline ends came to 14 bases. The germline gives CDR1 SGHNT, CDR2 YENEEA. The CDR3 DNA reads TGTGCCAGCAGCCCCTCGGAGACAACCACAGATACGCAGTATTTT. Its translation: CASSPSETTTDTQYF.

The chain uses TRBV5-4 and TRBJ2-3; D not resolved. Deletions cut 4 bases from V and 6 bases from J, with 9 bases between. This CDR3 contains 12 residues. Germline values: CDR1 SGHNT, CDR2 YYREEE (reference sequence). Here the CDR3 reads CASSRARDTQYF. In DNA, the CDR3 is TGTGCCAGCAGCCGCGCCCGGGATACGCAGTATTTT.

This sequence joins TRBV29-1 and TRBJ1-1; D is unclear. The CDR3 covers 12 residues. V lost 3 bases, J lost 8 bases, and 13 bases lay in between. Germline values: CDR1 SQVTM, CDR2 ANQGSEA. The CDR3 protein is CSVDRLYGEAFF. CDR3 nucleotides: TGCAGCGTTGACAGGTTGTACGGGGAAGCTTTCTTT.

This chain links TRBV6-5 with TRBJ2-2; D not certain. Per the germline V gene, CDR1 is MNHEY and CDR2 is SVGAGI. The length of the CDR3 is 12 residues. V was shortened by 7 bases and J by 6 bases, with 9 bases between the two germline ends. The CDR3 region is CASMTRSGELFF. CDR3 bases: TGTGCCAGCATGACTCGATCCGGGGAGCTGTTTTTT.

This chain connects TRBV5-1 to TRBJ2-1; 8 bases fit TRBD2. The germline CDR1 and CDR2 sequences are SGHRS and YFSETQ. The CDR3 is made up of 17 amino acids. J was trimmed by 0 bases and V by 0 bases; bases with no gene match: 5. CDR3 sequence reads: CASSLVSGGISYNEQFF. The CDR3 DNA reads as TGCGCCAGCAGCTTGGTGAGCGGGGGTATCTCCTACAATGAGCAGTTCTTC.

The chain's CDR3 is CASSPGRPVETQYF. Written as DNA, the CDR3 is TGTGCCAGCTCACCAGGGCGGCCCGTGGAGACCCAGTACTTC. The rearrangement joins TRBV18 to TRBJ2-5; no reliable D call. CDR1 is KGHSH, CDR2 LQKENI, per germline. The CDR3 totals 14 residues. Trimming pared 2 bases from V and 5 bases from J, leaving 12 bases between.

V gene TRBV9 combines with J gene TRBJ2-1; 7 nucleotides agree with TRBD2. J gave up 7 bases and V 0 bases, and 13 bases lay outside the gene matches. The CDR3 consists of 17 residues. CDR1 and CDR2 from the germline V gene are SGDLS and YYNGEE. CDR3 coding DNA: TGTGCCAGCAGCGTAGCTACGGGAGCGGGATCTGGTAATGAGCAGTTCTTC. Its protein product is CASSVATGAGSGNEQFF. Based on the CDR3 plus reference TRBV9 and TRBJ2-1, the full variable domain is DSGVTQTPKHLITATGQRVTLRCSPRSGDLSVYWYQQSLDQGLQFLIQYYNGEERAKGNILERFSAQQFPDLHSELNLSSLELGDSALYFCASSVATGAGSGNEQFFGPGTRLTVL.

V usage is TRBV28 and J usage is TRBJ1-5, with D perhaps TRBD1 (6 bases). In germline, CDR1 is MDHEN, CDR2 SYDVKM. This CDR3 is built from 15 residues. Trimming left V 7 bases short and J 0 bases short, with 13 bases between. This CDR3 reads CASTGGQPSNQPQHF. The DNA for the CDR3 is TGTGCCAGCACTGGGGGACAACCTAGCAATCAGCCCCAGCATTTT. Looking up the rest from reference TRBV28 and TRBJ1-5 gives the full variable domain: DVKVTQSSRYLVKRTGEKVFLECVQDMDHENMFWYRQDPGLGLRLIYFSYDVKMKEKGDIPEGYSVSREKKERFSLILESASTNQTSMYLCASTGGQPSNQPQHFGDGTRLSIL.

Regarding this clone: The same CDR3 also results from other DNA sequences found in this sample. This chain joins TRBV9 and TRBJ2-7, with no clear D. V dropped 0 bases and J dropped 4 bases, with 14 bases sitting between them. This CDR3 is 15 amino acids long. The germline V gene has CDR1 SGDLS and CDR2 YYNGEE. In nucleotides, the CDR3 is TGTGCCAGCAGCGTAGGACTGGACCCCTCTTACGAGCAGTACTTC. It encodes CASSVGLDPSYEQYF.

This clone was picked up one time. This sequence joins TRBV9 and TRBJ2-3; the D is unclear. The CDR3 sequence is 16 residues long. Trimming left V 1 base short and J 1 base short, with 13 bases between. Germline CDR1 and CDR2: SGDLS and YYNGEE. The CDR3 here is CASSVKRDGGTDTQYF. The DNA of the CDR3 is TGTGCCAGCAGCGTAAAAAGGGATGGGGGCACAGATACGCAGTATTTT.

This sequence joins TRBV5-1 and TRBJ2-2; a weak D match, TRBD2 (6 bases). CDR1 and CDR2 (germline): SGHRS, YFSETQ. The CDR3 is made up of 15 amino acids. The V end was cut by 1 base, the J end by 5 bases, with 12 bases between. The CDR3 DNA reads TGCGCCAGCAGCTTGCGGGAGACGAGGACCGGGGAGCTGTTTTTT. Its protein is CASSLRETRTGELFF.

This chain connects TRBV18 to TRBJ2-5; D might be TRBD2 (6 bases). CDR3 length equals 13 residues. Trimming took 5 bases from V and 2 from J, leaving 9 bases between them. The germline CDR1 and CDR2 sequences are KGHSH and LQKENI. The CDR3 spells CASSAGRQETQYF. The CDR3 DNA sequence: TGTGCCAGCTCAGCGGGACGGCAAGAGACCCAGTACTTC.

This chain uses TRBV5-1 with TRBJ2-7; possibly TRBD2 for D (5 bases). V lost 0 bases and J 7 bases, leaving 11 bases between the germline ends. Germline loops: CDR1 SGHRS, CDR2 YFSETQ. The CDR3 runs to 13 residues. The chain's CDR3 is CASSLAAAEEQYF. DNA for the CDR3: TGCGCCAGCAGCTTGGCGGCAGCGGAGGAGCAGTACTTC. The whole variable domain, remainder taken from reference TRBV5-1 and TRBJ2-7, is KAGVTQTPRYLIKTRGQQVTLSCSPISGHRSVSWYQQTPGQGLQFLFEYFSETQRNKGNFPGRFSGRQFSNSRSEMNVSTLELGDSALYLCASSLAAAEEQYFGPGTRLTVT.

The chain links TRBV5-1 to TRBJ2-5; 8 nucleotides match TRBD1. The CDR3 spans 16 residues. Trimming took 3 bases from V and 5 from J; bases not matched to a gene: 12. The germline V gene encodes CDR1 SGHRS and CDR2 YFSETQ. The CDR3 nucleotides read TGCGCCAGCAGCTCCGACAGGGGTTTGAGTATGGAGACCCAGTACTTC. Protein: CASSSDRGLSMETQYF.

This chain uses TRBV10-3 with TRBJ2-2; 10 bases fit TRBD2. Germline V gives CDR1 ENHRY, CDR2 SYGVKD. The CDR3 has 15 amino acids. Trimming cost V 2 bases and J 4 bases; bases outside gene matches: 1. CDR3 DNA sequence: TGTGCCATCAGTGAGAGCGGGAGGGTCACCGGGGAGCTGTTTTTT. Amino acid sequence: CAISESGRVTGELFF.

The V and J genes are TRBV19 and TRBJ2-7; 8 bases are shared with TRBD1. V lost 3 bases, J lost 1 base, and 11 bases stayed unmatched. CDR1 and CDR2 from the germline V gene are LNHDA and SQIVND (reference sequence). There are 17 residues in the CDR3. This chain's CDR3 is CASSIYPARGLSYEQYF. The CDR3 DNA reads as TGTGCCAGTAGTATCTACCCGGCCAGGGGGCTTTCCTACGAGCAGTACTTC.

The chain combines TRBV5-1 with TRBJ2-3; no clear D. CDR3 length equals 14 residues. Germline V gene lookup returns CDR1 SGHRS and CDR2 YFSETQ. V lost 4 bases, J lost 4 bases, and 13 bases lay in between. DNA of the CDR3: TGCGCCAGCAGCGTGGACGATCCTCCAGATACGCAGTATTTT. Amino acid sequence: CASSVDDPPDTQYF.

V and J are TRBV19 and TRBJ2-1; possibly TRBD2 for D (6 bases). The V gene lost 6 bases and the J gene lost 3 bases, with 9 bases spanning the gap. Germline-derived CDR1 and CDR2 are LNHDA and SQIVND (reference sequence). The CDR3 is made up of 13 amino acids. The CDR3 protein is CASRRDRYNEQFF. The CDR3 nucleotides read TGTGCCAGTAGGCGGGACCGCTACAATGAGCAGTTCTTC.

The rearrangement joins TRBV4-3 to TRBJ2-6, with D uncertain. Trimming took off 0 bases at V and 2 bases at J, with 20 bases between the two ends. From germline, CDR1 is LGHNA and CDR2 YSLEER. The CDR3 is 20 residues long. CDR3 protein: CASSQESRQGRLPGANVLTF. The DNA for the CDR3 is TGCGCCAGCAGCCAAGAAAGCAGACAAGGGCGGCTCCCTGGGGCCAACGTCCTGACTTTC.

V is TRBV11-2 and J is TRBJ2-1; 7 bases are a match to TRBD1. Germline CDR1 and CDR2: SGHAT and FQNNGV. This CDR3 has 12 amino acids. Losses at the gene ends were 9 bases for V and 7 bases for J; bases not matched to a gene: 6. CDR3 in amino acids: CASRRQGNEQFF. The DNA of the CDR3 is TGTGCCAGTCGGCGACAGGGAAATGAGCAGTTCTTC.

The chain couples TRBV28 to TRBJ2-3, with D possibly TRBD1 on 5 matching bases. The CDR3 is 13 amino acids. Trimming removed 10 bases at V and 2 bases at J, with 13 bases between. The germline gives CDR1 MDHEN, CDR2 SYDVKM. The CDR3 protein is CATQDPVTDTQYF. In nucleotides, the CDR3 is TGTGCCACACAGGACCCCGTCACAGATACGCAGTATTTT.

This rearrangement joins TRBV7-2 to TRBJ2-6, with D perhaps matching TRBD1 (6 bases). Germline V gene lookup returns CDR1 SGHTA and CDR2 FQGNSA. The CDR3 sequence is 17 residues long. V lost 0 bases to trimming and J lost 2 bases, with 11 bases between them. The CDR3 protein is CASSLAGGNPGANVLTF. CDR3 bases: TGTGCCAGCAGCTTAGCTGGGGGCAATCCTGGGGCCAACGTCCTGACTTTC.

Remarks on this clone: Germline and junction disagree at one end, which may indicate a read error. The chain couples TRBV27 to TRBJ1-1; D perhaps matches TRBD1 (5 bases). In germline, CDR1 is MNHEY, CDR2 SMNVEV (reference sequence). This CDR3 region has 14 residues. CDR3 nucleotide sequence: TGTGCCAGCAGTGATCTAGGGGACCACGCGGGTTGGGTCTTT. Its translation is CASSDLGDHAGWVF.

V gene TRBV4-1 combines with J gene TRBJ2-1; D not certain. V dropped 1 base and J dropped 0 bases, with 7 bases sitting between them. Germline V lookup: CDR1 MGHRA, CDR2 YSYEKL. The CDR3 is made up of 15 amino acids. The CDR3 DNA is TGCGCCAGCAGCCAAGGAACGGGCTCCTACAATGAGCAGTTCTTC. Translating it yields CASSQGTGSYNEQFF.

DNA of the CDR3: TGTGCCAGCAGCCCGATTACCCCTAGCGGTGAAGGAGAGACCCAGTACTTC. Translating it yields CASSPITPSGEGETQYF. V is TRBV11-2 and J is TRBJ2-5; 7 bases are shared with TRBD2. The J segment lost 4 bases and the V segment lost 5 bases, leaving 16 bases of the junction unmatched. The CDR3 length is 17 residues. From germline, CDR1 is SGHAT and CDR2 FQNNGV.

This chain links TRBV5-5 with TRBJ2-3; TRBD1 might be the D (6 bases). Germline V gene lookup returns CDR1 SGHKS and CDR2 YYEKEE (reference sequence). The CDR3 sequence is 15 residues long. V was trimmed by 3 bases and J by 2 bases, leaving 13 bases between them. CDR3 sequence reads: CASSSTGYFTDTQYF. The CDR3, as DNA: TGTGCCAGCAGCTCTACAGGGTATTTCACAGATACGCAGTATTTT.

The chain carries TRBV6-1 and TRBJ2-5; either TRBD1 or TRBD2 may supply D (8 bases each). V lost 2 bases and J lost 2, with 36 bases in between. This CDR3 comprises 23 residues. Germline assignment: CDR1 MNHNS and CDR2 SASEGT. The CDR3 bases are TGTGCCAGCAGTGAACGGTTTACAGGGGGTCGGCCAGCGGGAGTGATAAGTCAAGAGACCCAGTACTTC. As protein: CASSERFTGGRPAGVISQETQYF.

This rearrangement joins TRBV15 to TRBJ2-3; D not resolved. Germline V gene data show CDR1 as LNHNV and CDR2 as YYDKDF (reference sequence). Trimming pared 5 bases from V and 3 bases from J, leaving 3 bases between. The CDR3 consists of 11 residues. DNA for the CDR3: TGTGCCACCAGCTTAACAGATACGCAGTATTTT. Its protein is CATSLTDTQYF.

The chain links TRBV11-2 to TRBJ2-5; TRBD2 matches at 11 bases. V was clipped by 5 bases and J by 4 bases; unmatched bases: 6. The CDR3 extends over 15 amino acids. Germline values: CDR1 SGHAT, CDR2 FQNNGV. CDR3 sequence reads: CASSPVLAGGETQYF. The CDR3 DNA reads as TGTGCCAGCAGCCCGGTGCTAGCGGGAGGAGAGACCCAGTACTTC.